The clone carrying this TCR beta chain was counted between two and nine times. Its antigen is undetermined. This specimen belongs to a study of cytomegalovirus exposure and HLA in healthy donors. About the research overall: Earlier work reported roughly 120 million unique TCR beta sequences from approximately 180 million T cells. General study findings and limits: Most TCR beta V segments were productive about 90% or about 30% of the time in an earlier analysis. Trimming of TCR beta V- and J-genes showed a link, identified in a later analysis, to a missense DCLRE1C variant.

These donors counted as nominally healthy when sampled, but unrecorded immune exposures were likely. The PCR made use of 60 Vbeta and 13 Jbeta primers. The assay was immunoSEQ multiplex PCR, and TCRdb's table has in-frame clones only and misses some. The sample includes under 150,000 clones, 70% to 80% seen only once; the top ten take 2% to 3%. Germline CDR1 MGHDK, CDR2 SYGVNS. J gave up 8 bases and V 4 bases, and 8 bases lay outside the gene matches. This CDR3 comprises 14 residues. The sequence was obtained from a woman aged 55-69 years in good health and CMV-seropositive. Sequencing was performed on PBMCs. This chain uses TRBV25-1 with TRBJ2-1; 7 nucleotides agree with TRBD2. CDR3 in DNA: TGTGCCAGCAGTGGAGGACTAGTAACGGATGAGCAGTTCTTC. Its translation: CASSGGLVTDEQFF.